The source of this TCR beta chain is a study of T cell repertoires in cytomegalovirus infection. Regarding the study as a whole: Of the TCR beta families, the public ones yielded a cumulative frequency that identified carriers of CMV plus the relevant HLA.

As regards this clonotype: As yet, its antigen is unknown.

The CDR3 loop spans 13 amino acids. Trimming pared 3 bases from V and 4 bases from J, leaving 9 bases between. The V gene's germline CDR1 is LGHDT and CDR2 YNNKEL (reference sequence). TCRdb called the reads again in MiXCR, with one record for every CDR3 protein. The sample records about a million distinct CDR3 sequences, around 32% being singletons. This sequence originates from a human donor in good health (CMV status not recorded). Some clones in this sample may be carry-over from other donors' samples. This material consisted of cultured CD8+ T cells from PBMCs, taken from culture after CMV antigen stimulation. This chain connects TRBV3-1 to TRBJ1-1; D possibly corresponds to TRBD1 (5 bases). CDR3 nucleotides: TGTGCCAGCAGCCAGGGGCTCGCCACTGAAGCTTTCTTT. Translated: CASSQGLATEAFF. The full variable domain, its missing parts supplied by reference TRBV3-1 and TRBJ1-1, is DTAVSQTPKYLVTQMGNDKSIKCEQNLGHDTMYWYKQDSKKFLKIMFSYNNKELIINETVPNRFSPKSPDKAHLNLHINSLELGDSAVYFCASSQGLATEAFFGQGTRLTVV.